The clone carrying this T cell receptor beta chain has just a few counts. This sample was included in a study of patients and donors after allogeneic stem cell transplantation. The CDR3 is made up of 15 amino acids. The germline CDR1 and CDR2 sequences are SGHRS and YFSETQ. The V gene lost 1 base and the J gene lost 3 bases, with 13 bases spanning the gap. In TCRdb, the RT-PCR reads were re-called with MiXCR into one record per CDR3 protein. The sample consists of some 960,000 distinct CDR3 sequences, roughly 17% of them appearing once. The TCR sequence derives from a human donor who was either an allogeneic HSCT recipient or a stem cell or donor lymphocyte infusion donor (not recorded which). It is not recorded whose cells these are; they may come from a transplant donor. V is TRBV5-1 and J is TRBJ1-1; D possibly corresponds to TRBD1 (6 bases). The sequencing sample was made of blood, either unsorted or a sorted T cell fraction (not recorded which). DNA for the CDR3: TGCGCCAGCAGCTTGACAGGGCGGTCGGACACTGAAGCTTTCTTT. This encodes CASSLTGRSDTEAFF.